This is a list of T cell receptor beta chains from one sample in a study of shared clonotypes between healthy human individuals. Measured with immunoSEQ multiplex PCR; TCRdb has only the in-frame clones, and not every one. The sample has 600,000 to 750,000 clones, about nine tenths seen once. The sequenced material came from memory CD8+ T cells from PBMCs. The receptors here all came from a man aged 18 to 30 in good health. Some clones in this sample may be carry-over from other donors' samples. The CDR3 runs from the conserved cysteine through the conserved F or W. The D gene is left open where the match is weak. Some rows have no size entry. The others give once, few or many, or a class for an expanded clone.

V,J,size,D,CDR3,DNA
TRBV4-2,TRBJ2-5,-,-,CASSQVQDPKRTQYF,TGTGCCAGCAGCCAAGTCCAGGACCCCAAGAGAACCCAGTACTTC
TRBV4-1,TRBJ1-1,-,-,CASSLRGRDTEAFF,TGCGCCAGCAGCCTCAGGGGTCGAGACACTGAAGCTTTCTTT
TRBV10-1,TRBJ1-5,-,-,CASDTGPQAFNQPQHF,TGCGCCAGCGATACAGGGCCCCAGGCTTTCAATCAGCCCCAGCATTTT
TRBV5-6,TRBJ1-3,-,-,CASSAGSGNTIYF,TGTGCCAGCAGCGCAGGCTCTGGAAACACCATATATTTT
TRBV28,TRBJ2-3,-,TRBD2,CASSWGSLAGSFWDADTQYF,TGTGCCAGCAGCTGGGGCTCCCTAGCGGGATCGTTTTGGGACGCAGATACGCAGTATTTT
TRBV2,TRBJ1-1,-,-,CASSDWGDVVGTEAFF,TGTGCCAGCAGTGATTGGGGTGATGTAGTCGGCACTGAAGCTTTCTTT
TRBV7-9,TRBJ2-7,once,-,CASSLTVGVSEQYF,TGTGCCAGCAGCTTAACCGTCGGGGTAAGCGAGCAGTACTTC
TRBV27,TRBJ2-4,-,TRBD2,CASSLAGENIQYF,TGTGCCAGCAGTTTGGCGGGAGAGAACATTCAGTACTTC
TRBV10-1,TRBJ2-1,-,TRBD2,CASSLSGSWEQFF,TGCGCCAGCAGTCTAAGCGGGAGTTGGGAGCAGTTCTTC
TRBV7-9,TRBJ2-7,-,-,CASSHRQMGPYEQYF,TGTGCCAGCAGCCACCGTCAAATGGGGCCCTACGAGCAGTACTTC
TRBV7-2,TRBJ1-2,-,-,CASSLPGSDYGYTF,TGTGCCAGCAGCCTCCCGGGCTCAGACTATGGCTACACCTTC
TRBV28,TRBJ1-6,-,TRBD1,CASSSMTGNNSPLHF,TGTGCCAGCAGTTCCATGACAGGGAATAATTCACCCCTCCACTTT
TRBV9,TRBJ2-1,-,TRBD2,CASSVSGRGYNEQFF,TGTGCCAGCAGCGTTAGCGGGAGGGGGTACAATGAGCAGTTCTTC
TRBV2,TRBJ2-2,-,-,CASSDSSRSNTGELFF,TGTGCCAGCAGTGATTCCTCCAGGTCGAACACCGGGGAGCTGTTTTTT
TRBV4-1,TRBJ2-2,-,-,CASSQVLTGELFF,TGCGCCAGCAGCCAAGTTCTCACCGGGGAGCTGTTTTTT
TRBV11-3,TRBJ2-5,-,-,CASSSSDTPQETQYF,TGTGCCAGCAGCTCCTCCGACACCCCACAAGAGACCCAGTACTTC
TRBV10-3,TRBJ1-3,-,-,CAIKTGNTIYF,TGTGCCATCAAGACTGGAAACACCATATATTTT
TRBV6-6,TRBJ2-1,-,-,CASSQSPGTRYNEQFF,TGTGCCAGCAGCCAGAGCCCCGGGACTCGCTACAATGAGCAGTTCTTC
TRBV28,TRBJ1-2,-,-,CASSWVRPHAYGYTF,TGTGCCAGCAGTTGGGTAAGACCTCACGCCTATGGCTACACCTTC
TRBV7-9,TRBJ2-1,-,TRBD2,CASSLFFGRADNEQFF,TGTGCCAGCAGCTTATTTTTCGGGAGGGCAGACAATGAGCAGTTCTTC
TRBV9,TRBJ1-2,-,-,CASSERGVDYGYTF,TGTGCCAGCAGCGAAAGGGGGGTTGACTATGGCTACACCTTC
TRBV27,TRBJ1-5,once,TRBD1,CASSIGTAGNQPQHF,TGTGCCAGCAGTATCGGGACAGCTGGGAATCAGCCCCAGCATTTT
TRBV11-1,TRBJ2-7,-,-,CASSLARGSPGYEQYF,TGTGCCAGCAGCTTAGCCCGGGGGTCCCCCGGCTACGAGCAGTACTTC
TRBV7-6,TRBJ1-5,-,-,CASSPLPWSNQPQHF,TGTGCCAGCAGCCCCCTCCCCTGGAGCAATCAGCCCCAGCATTTT
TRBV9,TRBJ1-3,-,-,CASSVSGASGNTIYF,TGTGCCAGCAGCGTTTCCGGGGCCTCTGGAAACACCATATATTTT
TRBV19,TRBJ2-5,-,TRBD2,CASSPRGGQETQYF,TGTGCCAGTAGTCCCCGGGGGGGCCAAGAGACCCAGTACTTC
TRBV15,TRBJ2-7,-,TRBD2,CATSFFGPTSNLGEQYF,TGTGCCACCAGCTTCTTCGGACCGACTAGCAATCTTGGCGAGCAGTACTTC
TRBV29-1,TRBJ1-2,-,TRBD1,CSVGWTGDGYTF,TGCAGCGTTGGTTGGACAGGGGATGGCTACACCTTC
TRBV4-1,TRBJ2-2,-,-,CASSQAPSTGTGELFF,TGCGCCAGCAGCCAAGCCCCAAGTACAGGGACCGGGGAGCTGTTTTTT
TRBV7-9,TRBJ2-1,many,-,CASSLKGYNEQFF,TGTGCCAGCAGCTTGAAGGGCTACAATGAGCAGTTCTTC
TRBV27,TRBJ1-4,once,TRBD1,CASSLDRADEKLFF,TGTGCCAGCAGCCTAGACAGGGCGGATGAAAAACTGTTTTTT
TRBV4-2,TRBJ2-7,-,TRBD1,CASSQGRGLVYEQYF,TGTGCCAGCAGCCAAGGTAGGGGGCTTGTATACGAGCAGTACTTC
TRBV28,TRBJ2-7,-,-,CASSLGQPYEQYF,TGTGCCAGCAGTTTAGGACAGCCCTACGAGCAGTACTTC
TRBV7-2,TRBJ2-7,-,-,CASSSKESSYEQYF,TGTGCCAGCAGCTCCAAGGAGTCTTCCTACGAGCAGTACTTC
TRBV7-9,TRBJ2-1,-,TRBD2,CASSPRTSGRSHEQFF,TGTGCCAGCAGCCCCCGGACTAGCGGGAGATCCCATGAGCAGTTCTTC
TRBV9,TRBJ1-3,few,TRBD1,CASSADRASSGNTIYF,TGTGCCAGCAGCGCCGACAGGGCCAGCTCTGGAAACACCATATATTTT
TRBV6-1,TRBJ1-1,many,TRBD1,CAISESGGQRMNTEAFF,TGTGCCATCAGTGAGTCTGGGGGACAGCGAATGAACACTGAAGCTTTCTTT
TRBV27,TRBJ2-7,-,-,CASRDRELYEQYF,TGTGCCAGCAGAGACCGGGAGCTCTACGAGCAGTACTTC
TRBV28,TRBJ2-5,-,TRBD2,CASRSLWRELLSETQYF,TGTGCCAGCAGGTCCCTCTGGCGGGAGTTACTTTCAGAGACCCAGTACTTC
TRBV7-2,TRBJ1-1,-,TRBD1,CASSLRDSPAEAFF,TGTGCCAGCAGCTTAAGGGACAGCCCCGCTGAAGCTTTCTTT
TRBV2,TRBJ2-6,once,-,CASSDPRVSSGANVLTF,TGTGCCAGCAGTGATCCCAGGGTTAGCTCTGGGGCCAACGTCCTGACTTTC
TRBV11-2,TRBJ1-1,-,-,CASSLGGLSTEAFF,TGTGCCAGCAGCTTAGGGGGGCTTAGCACTGAAGCTTTCTTT
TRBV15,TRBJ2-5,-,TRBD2,CATSREGGLAIQETQYF,TGTGCCACCAGCAGAGAGGGCGGACTAGCGATACAAGAGACCCAGTACTTC
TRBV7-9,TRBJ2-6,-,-,CASSFPWSTTNVLTF,TGTGCCAGCAGCTTTCCGTGGAGTACGACCAACGTCCTGACTTTC
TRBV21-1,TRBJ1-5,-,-,CASSEIRPGKLFRVQPQHF,TGTGCCAGCAGCGAAATTCGGCCTGGGAAGCTTTTTCGGGTTCAGCCCCAGCATTTT
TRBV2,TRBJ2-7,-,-,CASSPGSGAEQYF,TGTGCCAGCAGCCCAGGGAGTGGGGCCGAGCAGTACTTC
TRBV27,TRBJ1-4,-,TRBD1,CASSLGQAEKLFF,TGTGCCAGCAGTTTGGGACAGGCCGAAAAACTGTTTTTT
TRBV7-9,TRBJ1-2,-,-,CASSPTTKNYGYTF,TGTGCCAGCAGCCCAACTACAAAGAACTATGGCTACACCTTC
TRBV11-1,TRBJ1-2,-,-,CASSSAWTRGYGYTF,TGTGCCAGCAGCTCCGCTTGGACCCGTGGGTATGGCTACACCTTC
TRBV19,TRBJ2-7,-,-,CASSWEPSYEQYF,TGTGCCAGTAGTTGGGAACCCTCCTACGAGCAGTACTTC
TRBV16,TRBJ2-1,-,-,CASDGTDDNEQFF,TGTGCCAGCGATGGGACGGACGACAATGAGCAGTTCTTC
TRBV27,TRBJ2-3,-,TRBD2,CASSRRLAERTDTQYF,TGTGCCAGCAGTAGACGACTAGCGGAGCGCACAGATACGCAGTATTTT
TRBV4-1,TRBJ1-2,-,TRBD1,CASSQDREGGVGGYTF,TGCGCCAGCAGCCAAGATCGGGAAGGGGGCGTGGGAGGCTACACCTTC
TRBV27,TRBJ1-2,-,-,CASSTRNGRGNYGYTF,TGTGCCAGCAGTACCCGGAACGGACGGGGTAACTATGGCTACACCTTC